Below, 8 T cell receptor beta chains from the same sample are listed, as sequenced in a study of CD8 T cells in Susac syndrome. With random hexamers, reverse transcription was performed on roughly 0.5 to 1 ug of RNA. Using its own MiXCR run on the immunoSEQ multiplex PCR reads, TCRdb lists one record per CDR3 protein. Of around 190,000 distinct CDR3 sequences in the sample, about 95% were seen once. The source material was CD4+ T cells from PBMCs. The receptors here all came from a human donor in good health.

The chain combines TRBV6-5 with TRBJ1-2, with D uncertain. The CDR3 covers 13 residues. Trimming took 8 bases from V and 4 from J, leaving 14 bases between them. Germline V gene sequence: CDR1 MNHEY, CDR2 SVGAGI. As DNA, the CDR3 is TGTGCCAGCTCCCGCTACGGTTTCTATGGCTACACCTTC. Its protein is CASSRYGFYGYTF.

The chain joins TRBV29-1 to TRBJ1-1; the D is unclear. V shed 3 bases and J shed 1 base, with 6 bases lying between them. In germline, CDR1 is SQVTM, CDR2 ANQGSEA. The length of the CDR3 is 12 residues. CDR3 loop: CSVDRGNTEAFF. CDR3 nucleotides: TGCAGCGTTGATCGGGGGAACACTGAAGCTTTCTTT.

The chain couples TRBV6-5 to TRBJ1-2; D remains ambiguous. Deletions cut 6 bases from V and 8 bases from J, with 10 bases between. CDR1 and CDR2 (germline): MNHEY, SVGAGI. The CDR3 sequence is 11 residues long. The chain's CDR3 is CASSSSLGYTF. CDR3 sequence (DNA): TGTGCCAGCAGCTCCTCACTGGGCTACACCTTC.

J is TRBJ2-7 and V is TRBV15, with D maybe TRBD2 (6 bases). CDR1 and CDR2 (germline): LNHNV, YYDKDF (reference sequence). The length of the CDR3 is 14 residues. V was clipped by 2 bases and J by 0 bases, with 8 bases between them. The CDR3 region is CATSRRRDSYEQYF. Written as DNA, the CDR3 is TGTGCCACCAGCAGAAGGCGGGACTCCTACGAGCAGTACTTC.

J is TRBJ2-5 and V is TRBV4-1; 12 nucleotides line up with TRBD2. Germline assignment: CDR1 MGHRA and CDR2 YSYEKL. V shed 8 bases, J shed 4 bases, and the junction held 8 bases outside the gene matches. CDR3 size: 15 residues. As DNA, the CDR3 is TGCGCCAGCCAGCCTAGCGGGGGGGCCCGAGAGACCCAGTACTTC. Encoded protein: CASQPSGGARETQYF.

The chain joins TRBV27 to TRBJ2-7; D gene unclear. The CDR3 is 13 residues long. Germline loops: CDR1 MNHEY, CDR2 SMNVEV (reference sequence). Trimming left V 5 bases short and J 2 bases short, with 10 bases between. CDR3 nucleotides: TGTGCCAGCAGTGCAGACACCCCCTACGAGCAGTACTTC. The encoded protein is CASSADTPYEQYF.

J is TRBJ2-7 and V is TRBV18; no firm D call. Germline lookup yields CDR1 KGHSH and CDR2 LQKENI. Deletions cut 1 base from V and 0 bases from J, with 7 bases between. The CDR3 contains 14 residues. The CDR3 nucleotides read TGTGCCAGCTCACCACAAAGAAACTCCTACGAGCAGTACGTC. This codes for CASSPQRNSYEQYV.

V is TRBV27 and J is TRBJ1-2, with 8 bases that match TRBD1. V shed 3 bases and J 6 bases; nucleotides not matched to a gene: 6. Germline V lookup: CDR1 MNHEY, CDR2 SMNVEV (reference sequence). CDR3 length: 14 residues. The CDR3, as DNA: TGTGCCAGCAGTTTCGGGACAGGCGCACATGGCTACACCTTC. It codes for CASSFGTGAHGYTF.